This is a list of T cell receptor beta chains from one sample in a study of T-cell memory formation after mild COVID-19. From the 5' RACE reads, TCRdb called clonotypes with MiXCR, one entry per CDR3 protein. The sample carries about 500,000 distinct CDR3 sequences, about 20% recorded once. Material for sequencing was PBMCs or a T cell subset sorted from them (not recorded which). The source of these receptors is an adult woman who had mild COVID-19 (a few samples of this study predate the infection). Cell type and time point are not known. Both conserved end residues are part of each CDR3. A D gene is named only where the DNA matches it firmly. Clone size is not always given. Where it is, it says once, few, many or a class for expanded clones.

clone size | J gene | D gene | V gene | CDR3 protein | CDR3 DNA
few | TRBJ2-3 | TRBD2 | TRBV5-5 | CASSKGLAGAIDTQYF | TGTGCCAGCAGCAAGGGACTAGCGGGAGCGATAGATACGCAGTATTTT
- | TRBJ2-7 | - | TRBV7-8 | CASSAGQWRRDEQYF | TGTGCCAGCAGCGCGGGACAGTGGAGAAGGGACGAGCAGTACTTC
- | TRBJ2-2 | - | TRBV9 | CASSVKEGESAGSTGELFF | TGTGCCAGCAGCGTAAAGGAGGGGGAAAGCGCAGGCAGCACCGGGGAGCTGTTTTTT
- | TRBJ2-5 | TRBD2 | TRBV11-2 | CASSKRGTSGYQETQYF | TGTGCCAGCAGCAAGAGGGGGACTAGCGGCTACCAAGAGACCCAGTACTTC
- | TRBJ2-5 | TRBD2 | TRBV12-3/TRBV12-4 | CASSLVAAGDQETQYF | TGTGCCAGCAGTTTAGTAGCAGCGGGAGACCAAGAGACCCAGTACTTC
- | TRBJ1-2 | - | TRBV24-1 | CATSRGESYGYTF | TGTGCCACCAGTAGAGGGGAGAGCTATGGCTACACCTTC
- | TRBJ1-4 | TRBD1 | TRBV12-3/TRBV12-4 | CASSPTGPREKLFF | TGTGCCAGCAGTCCGACAGGGCCGCGTGAAAAACTGTTTTTT
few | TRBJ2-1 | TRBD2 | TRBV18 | CASSPRLAGGFVEQFF | TGTGCCAGCTCACCGCGGCTAGCGGGGGGGTTCGTCGAGCAGTTCTTC
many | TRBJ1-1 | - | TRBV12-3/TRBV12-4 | CASSRVAEAFF | TGTGCCAGCAGTAGGGTTGCTGAAGCTTTCTTT
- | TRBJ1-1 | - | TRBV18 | CASSLPLLGLNTEAFF | TGTGCCAGCTCACTACCCCTACTTGGGTTGAACACTGAAGCTTTCTTT
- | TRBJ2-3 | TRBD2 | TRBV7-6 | CASSLGGGSADTQYF | TGTGCCAGCAGCTTGGGCGGGGGATCGGCAGATACGCAGTATTTT
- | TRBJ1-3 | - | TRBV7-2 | CASSSLAGTTIYF | TGTGCCAGCAGCTCCTTAGCCGGGACCACCATATATTTT
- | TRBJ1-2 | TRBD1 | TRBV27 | CASSPQGQVNYGYTF | TGTGCCAGCAGTCCACAGGGACAGGTGAACTATGGCTACACCTTC
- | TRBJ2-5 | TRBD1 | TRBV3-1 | CASSGQVYQYF | TGTGCCAGCAGCGGACAGGTCTACCAGTACTTC
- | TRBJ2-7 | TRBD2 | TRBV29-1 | CSVGAGVYEQYF | TGCAGCGTTGGAGCGGGAGTCTACGAGCAGTACTTC
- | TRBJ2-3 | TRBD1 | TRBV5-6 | CASSPGQGKMTDTQYF | TGTGCCAGCAGCCCCGGACAGGGGAAGATGACAGATACGCAGTATTTT
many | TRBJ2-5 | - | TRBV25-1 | CASSEPPWRSEGQETQYF | TGTGCCAGCAGTGAACCCCCTTGGAGGTCCGAGGGACAAGAGACCCAGTACTTC
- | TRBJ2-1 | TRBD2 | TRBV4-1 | CASSQDPSGITYNEQFF | TGCGCCAGCAGCCAAGATCCTAGCGGGATCACTTACAATGAGCAGTTCTTC
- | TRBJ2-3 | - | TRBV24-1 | CATAGTTDTQYF | TGTGCCACCGCCGGGACCACAGATACGCAGTATTTT
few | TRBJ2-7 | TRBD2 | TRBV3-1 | CASSQEGTSGRGHEQYF | TGTGCCAGCAGCCAAGAAGGAACTAGCGGGAGGGGCCACGAGCAGTACTTC
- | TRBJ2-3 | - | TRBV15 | CATSRQQEEDTQYF | TGTGCCACCAGCAGACAACAGGAGGAGGATACGCAGTATTTT
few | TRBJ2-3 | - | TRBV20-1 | CSARVTGDADTQYF | TGCAGTGCTAGAGTCACGGGAGATGCAGATACGCAGTATTTT
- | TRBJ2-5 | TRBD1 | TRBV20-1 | CSARGPTGVETQYF | TGCAGTGCTAGAGGACCGACAGGGGTGGAGACCCAGTACTTC
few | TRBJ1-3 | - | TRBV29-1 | CSVESPGTRPTIYF | TGCAGCGTTGAATCCCCCGGGACCCGACCCACCATATATTTT
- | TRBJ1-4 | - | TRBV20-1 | CSARDPGRRREKLFF | TGCAGTGCTAGAGATCCGGGAAGAAGGAGGGAAAAACTGTTTTTT
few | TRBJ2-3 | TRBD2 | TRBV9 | CASSTHIAGRTDTQYF | TGTGCCAGCAGCACCCACATAGCGGGACGCACAGATACGCAGTATTTT
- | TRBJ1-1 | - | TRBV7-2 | CASSSTFNTEAFF | TGTGCCAGCAGCTCAACCTTTAACACTGAAGCTTTCTTT
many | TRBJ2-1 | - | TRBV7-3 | CASSLPSYNEQFF | TGTGCCAGCAGCTTACCGTCTTACAATGAGCAGTTCTTC
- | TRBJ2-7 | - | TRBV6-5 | CASSYRIDTLYEQYF | TGTGCCAGCAGTTACCGAATAGACACATTATACGAGCAGTACTTC
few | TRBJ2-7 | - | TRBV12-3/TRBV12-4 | CASSLTTVEQYF | TGTGCCAGCAGTCTTACGACAGTCGAGCAGTACTTC
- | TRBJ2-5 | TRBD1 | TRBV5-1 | CASSPTAFGTGGSWTQYF | TGCGCCAGCAGCCCCACCGCTTTCGGGACAGGGGGCTCTTGGACCCAGTACTTC
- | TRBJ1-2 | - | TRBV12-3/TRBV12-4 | CASSLNRRGNGYTF | TGTGCCAGCAGTTTAAATCGCAGGGGAAATGGCTACACCTTC
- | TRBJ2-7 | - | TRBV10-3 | CAISEAGASIPYEQYF | TGTGCCATCAGTGAGGCGGGGGCGTCGATCCCCTACGAGCAGTACTTC
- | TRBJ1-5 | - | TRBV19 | CASSMYPRGGWDNQPQHF | TGTGCCAGTAGTATGTACCCCAGGGGCGGGTGGGACAATCAGCCCCAGCATTTT
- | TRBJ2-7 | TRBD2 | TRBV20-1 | CSALKREGRYEQYF | TGCAGTGCTCTGAAGCGGGAGGGTAGATACGAGCAGTACTTC
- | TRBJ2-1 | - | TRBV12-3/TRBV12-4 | CASSPMGLNNEQFF | TGTGCCAGCAGCCCTATGGGGCTCAACAATGAGCAGTTCTTC
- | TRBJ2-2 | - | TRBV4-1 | CASSQETGNTGELFF | TGCGCCAGCAGCCAAGAGACAGGGAACACCGGGGAGCTGTTTTTT
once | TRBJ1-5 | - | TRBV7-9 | CASTSGSPTEPQHF | TGTGCCAGCACCTCAGGGTCTCCGACCGAGCCCCAGCATTTT
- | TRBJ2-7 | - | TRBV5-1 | CASSLRTGEAYYEQYF | TGCGCCAGCAGCCTAAGGACGGGAGAGGCCTACTACGAGCAGTACTTC
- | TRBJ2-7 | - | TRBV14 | CASSQADAFKQYF | TGTGCCAGCAGCCAAGCGGATGCCTTTAAGCAGTACTTC
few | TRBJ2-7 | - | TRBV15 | CATSRDLTGAHEQYF | TGTGCCACCAGCAGAGATTTAACGGGAGCCCACGAGCAGTACTTC
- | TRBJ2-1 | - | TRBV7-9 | CASSPGPIEQFF | TGTGCCAGCAGCCCAGGTCCCATTGAGCAGTTCTTC
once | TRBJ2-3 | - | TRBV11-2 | CASSATDDSIADTQYF | TGTGCCAGCAGCGCGACCGATGATTCGATTGCAGATACGCAGTATTTT
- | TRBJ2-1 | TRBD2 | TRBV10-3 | CAIRTGTSSYNEQFF | TGTGCCATCAGAACCGGGACTAGCTCCTACAATGAGCAGTTCTTC
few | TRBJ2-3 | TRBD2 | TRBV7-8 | CAIGLAASTDTQYF | TGTGCTATCGGGCTAGCGGCAAGCACAGATACGCAGTATTTT
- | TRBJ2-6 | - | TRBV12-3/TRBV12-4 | CASRDTAGANVLTF | TGTGCCAGCAGGGACACGGCCGGGGCCAACGTCCTGACTTTC
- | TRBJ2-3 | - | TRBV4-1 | CASSQIIADTQYF | TGCGCCAGCAGCCAAATTATAGCGGATACGCAGTATTTT
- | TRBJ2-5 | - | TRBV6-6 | CASSYPRTGAQTQYF | TGTGCCAGCAGTTACCCCCGGACTGGGGCTCAGACCCAGTACTTC
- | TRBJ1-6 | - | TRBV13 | CASSLNWLESPLHF | TGTGCCAGCAGCTTAAATTGGCTGGAGTCACCCCTCCACTTT
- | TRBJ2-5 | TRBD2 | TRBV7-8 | CASSKTSGAETQYF | TGTGCCAGCAGCAAGACTAGCGGGGCAGAGACCCAGTACTTC
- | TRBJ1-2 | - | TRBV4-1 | CATSTDGNYGYTF | TGCGCCACCTCGACAGACGGTAACTATGGCTACACCTTC
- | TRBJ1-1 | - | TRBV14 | CASKFQLNTEAFF | TGTGCCAGCAAATTCCAGTTGAACACTGAAGCTTTCTTT
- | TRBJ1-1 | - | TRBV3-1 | CASSPPGITEAFF | TGTGCCAGCAGCCCGCCGGGGATCACTGAAGCTTTCTTT
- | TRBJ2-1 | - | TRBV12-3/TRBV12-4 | CASSPSRRSYNEQFF | TGTGCCAGCAGTCCTTCTAGGCGCTCCTACAATGAGCAGTTCTTC
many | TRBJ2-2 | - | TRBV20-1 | CSASPGQWDTGELFF | TGCAGTGCTAGCCCGGGACAATGGGACACCGGGGAGCTGTTTTTT
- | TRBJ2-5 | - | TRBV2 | CASIQGGQETQYF | TGTGCCAGCATACAGGGTGGCCAAGAGACCCAGTACTTC
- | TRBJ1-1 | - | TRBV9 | CASSVGSGITEAFF | TGTGCCAGCAGCGTAGGGTCTGGGATCACTGAAGCTTTCTTT
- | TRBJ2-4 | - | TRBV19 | CASSITHRAESIQYF | TGTGCCAGTAGTATAACCCACAGGGCGGAGAGTATTCAGTACTTC
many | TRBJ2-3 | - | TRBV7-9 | CASSLDGDTQYF | TGTGCCAGCAGCTTGGACGGAGATACGCAGTATTTT